One and the same sample provided the 22 T cell receptor beta chains below, sequenced in a study of regulatory T cells in long-lasting Graves disease. Construction of TCR beta libraries relied on iRepertoire HTBI primers and on Arm-PCR targeting CDR3 regions. MiXCR, applied by TCRdb to the multiplex PCR reads, yields one record per CDR3 protein. This table holds around 500,000 distinct CDR3 sequences, more than 10% found once. Time point defined: newly diagnosed GD, antithyroid drugs for less than 3 months. TCR sequences were obtained from RNA taken from PBMCs. These same data were also listed under a study on T cells in Graves' hyperthyroidism and ophthalmopathy.

Sequences were derived from peripheral blood mononuclear cells (PBMCs), sampled at new diagnosis, from a patient treated with antithyroid drugs. Every receptor here comes from a woman in her thirties with Graves disease.

In its sample, this clonotype was seen many times. The chain couples TRBV30 to TRBJ2-2, with no clear D. From germline, CDR1 is GTSNPN and CDR2 SVGIG (reference sequence). V dropped 2 bases and J dropped 3 bases, with 7 bases sitting between them. The CDR3 is 13 residues long. CDR3 in amino acids: CAWSFGDTGELFF. In DNA form, the CDR3 reads TGTGCCTGGAGTTTTGGGGACACCGGGGAGCTGTTTTTT.

J is TRBJ2-5 and V is TRBV18; D is perhaps TRBD1 or TRBD2 (6 bases each). Germline V gene lookup returns CDR1 KGHSH and CDR2 LQKENI. Between the trimmed V and J ends, which lost 4 bases and 3 bases, there was a span of 15 bases. This CDR3 contains 15 residues. This CDR3 reads CASSRGAGLKETQYF. CDR3 in DNA: TGTGCCAGCTCACGGGGGGCAGGTTTGAAAGAGACCCAGTACTTC.

On this clonotype itself: A clone one base away is much larger, so this may be a read error. The chain links TRBV28 to TRBJ2-1; D is uncertain. The CDR3 sequence is 19 residues long. Per the germline V gene, CDR1 is MDHEN and CDR2 is SYDVKM. The CDR3 DNA is TGTGCCAGCAGTTTTTCTCCGTCATCGGCAAGGAGCTCCTACAGTGAGCAGTTCTTC. It is translated as CASSFSPSSARSSYSEQFF.

V and J are TRBV14 and TRBJ1-1; maybe TRBD1 (5 bases). The CDR3 length is 17 residues. The germline gives CDR1 SGHDN, CDR2 FVKESK. V was shortened by 0 bases and J by 1 base, with 15 bases between the two germline ends. This CDR3 reads CASSQDWGVLKNTEAFF. In DNA, the CDR3 is TGTGCCAGCAGCCAAGATTGGGGGGTTCTGAAGAACACTGAAGCTTTCTTT. The full variable domain, rest sourced from reference TRBV14 and TRBJ1-1, is EAGVTQFPSHSVIEKGQTVTLRCDPISGHDNLYWYRRVMGKEIKFLLHFVKESKQDESGMPNNRFLAERTGGTYSTLKVQPAELEDSGVYFCASSQDWGVLKNTEAFFGQGTRLTVV.

This clonotype has a count of ten or more. In DNA, the CDR3 is TGTGCCAGCAGCTTAAGTGCGACCTACAATGAGCAGTTCTTC. Amino acids: CASSLSATYNEQFF. The chain recombines TRBV11-3 with TRBJ2-1; D gene uncertain. Trimming left V 2 bases short and J 2 bases short, with 7 bases between. Germline CDR1 SGHNT, CDR2 YENEEA. This CDR3 region has 14 residues.

The chain combines TRBV12-3 or TRBV12-4 with TRBJ2-4; 7 nucleotides line up with TRBD2. The trim removed 5 bases at V and 0 bases at J, leaving 4 bases unmatched. The CDR3 length is 15 residues. CDR3 residues: CASSQGLLAKNIQYF. The CDR3 DNA reads TGTGCCAGCAGTCAGGGACTACTAGCCAAAAACATTCAGTACTTC.

The sample holds a few counts of this clonotype. The chain joins TRBV7-3 to TRBJ2-3, with 13 nucleotides matching TRBD2. V shed 4 bases and J 4 bases; nucleotides not matched to a gene: 8. The germline V gene has CDR1 SGHTA and CDR2 FQGTGA. The CDR3 runs 17 residues. The CDR3 DNA reads as TGTGCCAGCAGCTCTGGACTAGCGGGAGCCGGGGCAGATACGCAGTATTTT. Translating gives CASSSGLAGAGADTQYF. Full variable domain (missing parts from reference TRBV7-3 and TRBJ2-3): GAGVSQTPSNKVTEKGKYVELRCDPISGHTALYWYRQSLGQGPEFLIYFQGTGAADDSGLPNDRFFAVRPEGSVSTLKIQRTERGDSAVYLCASSSGLAGAGADTQYFGPGTRLTVL.

In its sample, this clonotype was seen many times. This rearrangement joins TRBV28 to TRBJ2-5; TRBD2 aligns across 10 bases. The CDR3 runs 13 residues. Trimming cost V 4 bases and J 9 bases; bases outside gene matches: 5. The V gene's germline CDR1 is MDHEN and CDR2 SYDVKM. DNA of the CDR3: TGTGCCAGCAGTTGGCTAGCGGGAGTGGCCCAGTACTTC. This translates into CASSWLAGVAQYF.

V is TRBV14 and J is TRBJ1-5; 7 nucleotides align to TRBD1. CDR1 is SGHDN and CDR2 is FVKESK in the germline V gene. This CDR3 comprises 14 residues. V was pared by 1 base and J by 5 bases, with 2 bases of the junction left unmatched. CDR3 in DNA: TGTGCCAGCAGCCAAGTTGGACAGGATCAGCCCCAGCATTTT. Translated, it gives CASSQVGQDQPQHF.

This clonotype was found many times. This sequence joins TRBV20-1 and TRBJ2-7; D is possibly TRBD2 (6 bases). The length of the CDR3 is 12 residues. V shed 4 bases and J shed 2 bases, with 9 bases lying between them. Germline loops: CDR1 DFQATT, CDR2 SNEGSKA (reference sequence). In DNA form, the CDR3 reads TGCAGTGCTACCAGGGAGGCCTACGAGCAGTACTTC. Protein: CSATREAYEQYF.

Comment on this clonotype: A much larger clone lies one base from this, so it may be a read error. This chain uses TRBV7-2 with TRBJ1-2; 7 bases map to TRBD1. The CDR3 is 14 residues long. CDR1 is SGHTA and CDR2 is FQGNSA in the germline V gene. The DNA of the CDR3 is TGTGCCGGCAGCCCTGGACAGGCCCCCCATGGCTACACCTTC. This translates into CAGSPGQAPHGYTF.

This clonotype was detected only a few times. The chain employs TRBV9 and TRBJ2-1; TRBD1 aligns across 7 bases. Trimming took 7 bases from V and 8 from J; bases not matched to a gene: 12. The germline V gene encodes CDR1 SGDLS and CDR2 YYNGEE. The CDR3 has 14 residues. The CDR3 here is CASARQGIRDEQFF. As DNA, the CDR3 is TGTGCCAGCGCACGACAGGGTATCCGAGATGAGCAGTTCTTC.

The rearrangement joins TRBV5-1 to TRBJ2-4; D may be TRBD2 (5 bases). The CDR3 runs 14 residues. Germline CDR1 is SGHRS and CDR2 is YFSETQ. V shed 4 bases and J shed 5 bases, with 13 bases lying between them. CDR3 DNA sequence: TGCGCCAGCAGCCGCCGGGCCGGGGAAAACATTCAGTACTTC. Translating gives CASSRRAGENIQYF.

This chain links TRBV5-6 with TRBJ1-2, with D possibly TRBD1 on 6 matching bases. The V and J ends lost 4 bases and 5 bases respectively, with 15 bases between them. Looked up from germline, CDR1 is SGHDT and CDR2 is YYEEEE. CDR3 length: 14 amino acids. CDR3 DNA sequence: TGTGCCAGCAGCACAGGACAGTTGAATTATGGCTACACCTTC. Amino acids: CASSTGQLNYGYTF.

In this sample, this clonotype turned up many times. The CDR3 region is CASSQGRTGLAGINEQFF. CDR3 DNA sequence: TGTGCCAGCAGCCAGGGCAGAACGGGACTAGCGGGAATAAATGAGCAGTTCTTC. This chain links TRBV2 with TRBJ2-1; 13 nucleotides line up with TRBD2. The germline gives CDR1 SNHLY, CDR2 FYNNEI. The CDR3 spans 18 residues. V shed 6 bases, J shed 7 bases, and the junction held 15 bases outside the gene matches.

This clonotype was detected only a few times. The chain couples TRBV20-1 to TRBJ1-5; 9 bases line up with TRBD1. Trimming removed 4 bases from V and 6 bases from J; junction bases left unmatched: 13. This CDR3 has 16 amino acids. CDR1 is DFQATT, CDR2 SNEGSKA, per germline (reference sequence). The CDR3 spells CSANRPQGAGSQPQHF. The CDR3 DNA follows: TGCAGTGCTAACCGACCACAGGGGGCCGGGAGTCAGCCCCAGCATTTT.

The V gene is TRBV12-3 or TRBV12-4, the J gene TRBJ1-1, with D possibly matching TRBD1 (5 bases). The V end lost 5 bases, the J end lost 4 bases, and 14 bases lay between the germline ends. The CDR3 covers 14 residues. The CDR3 loop is CASSTYRGGTEAFF. The CDR3 bases are TGTGCCAGCAGTACGTATCGGGGGGGCACTGAAGCTTTCTTT.

This clonotype was observed many times. This chain connects TRBV3-1 to TRBJ1-1; 8 bases align to TRBD1. The CDR3 spans 13 residues. V lost 1 base to trimming and J lost 7 bases; unmatched junction nucleotides: 2. Germline CDR1 is LGHDT and CDR2 is YNNKEL (reference sequence). The CDR3 spells CASSQGTGSEAFF. CDR3 in DNA: TGTGCCAGCAGCCAAGGGACAGGGAGTGAAGCTTTCTTT.

At least ten counts were recorded for this clonotype. This chain joins TRBV28 and TRBJ2-3, with TRBD1 as a possible D gene (5 bases). The CDR3 spans 13 residues. Germline assignment: CDR1 MDHEN and CDR2 SYDVKM. Deletions cut 10 bases from V and 2 bases from J, with 13 bases between. Written as DNA, the CDR3 is TGTGCCACCCGTAAGACAGCCACAGATACGCAGTATTTT. As protein: CATRKTATDTQYF.

A few counts support this clonotype. V and J are TRBV9 and TRBJ1-2; 8 bases align to TRBD1. Germline V CDR1 and CDR2: SGDLS, YYNGEE. The J segment lost 3 bases and the V segment lost 0 bases, leaving 7 bases of the junction unmatched. This CDR3 spans 16 amino acids. CDR3 sequence reads: CASSVARQGFDYGYTF. CDR3 bases: TGTGCCAGCAGCGTAGCCCGACAGGGGTTCGACTATGGCTACACCTTC.

With respect to this clonotype: This may arise from a read error, as a much more abundant clone is one base away. In this CDR3 the conserved last residue, phenylalanine or tryptophan, is missing, so a read error is likely. The chain links TRBV7-2 to TRBJ1-2; D not resolved. V lost 3 bases, J lost 5 bases, and 19 bases lay in between. This CDR3 has 16 residues. The germline V gene has CDR1 SGHTA and CDR2 FQGNSA. The CDR3 reads CASSLGRSVLRYGYTL. CDR3 sequence (DNA): TGTGCCAGCAGCTTGGGCAGATCGGTTCTCCGTTATGGCTACACCCTC.

Details on this clonotype: In this CDR3 the conserved last residue, phenylalanine or tryptophan, is missing, so a read error is likely. The chain employs TRBV2 and TRBJ2-7; 10 nucleotides align to TRBD2. Germline CDR1 is SNHLY and CDR2 is FYNNEI. The CDR3 runs to 15 residues. The V and J ends lost 6 bases and 0 bases, in that order; junction bases with no gene match: 5. CDR3 region: CASSPQRGGSYEQYS. The DNA for the CDR3 is TGTGCCAGCAGCCCCCAGCGGGGGGGCTCCTACGAGCAGTACTCC.